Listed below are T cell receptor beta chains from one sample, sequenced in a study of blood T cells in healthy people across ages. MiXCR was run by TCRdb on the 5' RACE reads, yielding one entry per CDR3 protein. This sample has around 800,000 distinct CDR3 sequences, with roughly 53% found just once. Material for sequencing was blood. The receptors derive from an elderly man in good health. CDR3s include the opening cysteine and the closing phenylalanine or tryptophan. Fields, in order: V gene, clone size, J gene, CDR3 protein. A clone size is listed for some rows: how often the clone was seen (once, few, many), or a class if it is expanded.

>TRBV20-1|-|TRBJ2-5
CSATSGNQETQYF
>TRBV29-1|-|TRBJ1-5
CSVLQGSSDQPQHF
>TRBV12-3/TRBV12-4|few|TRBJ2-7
CASSPIDRAPYEQYF
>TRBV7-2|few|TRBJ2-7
CASSLVGGPGEQYF
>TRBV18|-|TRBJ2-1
CASSPGTSEGNVQFF
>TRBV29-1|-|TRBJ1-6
CSVASGTVNSPLHF
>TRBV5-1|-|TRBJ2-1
CASSLEVLAGGEQFF
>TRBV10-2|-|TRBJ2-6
CASTGHDGSGANVLTF
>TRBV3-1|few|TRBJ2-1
CASSQRTPYYNEQFF
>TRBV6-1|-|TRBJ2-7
CATRQGGLGEQYF
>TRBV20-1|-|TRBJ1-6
CSARPQPVGYNSPLHF
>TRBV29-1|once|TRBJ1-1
CSVTRRLNTEAFF
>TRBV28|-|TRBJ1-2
CASSSFRGDYGYTF
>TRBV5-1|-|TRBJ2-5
CASSPGLHETQYF
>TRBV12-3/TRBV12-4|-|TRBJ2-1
CASRLAGGVNEQFF
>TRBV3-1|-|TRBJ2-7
CASSQSRSYEQYF
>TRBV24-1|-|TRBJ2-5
CATSDPRYQETQYF
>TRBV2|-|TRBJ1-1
CASSARTGGATEAFF
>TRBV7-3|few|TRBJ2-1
CASSGLDNEQFF
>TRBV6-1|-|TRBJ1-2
CASSGVGRQRYLGYTF
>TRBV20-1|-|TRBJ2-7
CSARASGPSYEQYF
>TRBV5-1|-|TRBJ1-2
CASNGGSGTNYGYTF
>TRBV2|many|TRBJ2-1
CASSDVQGFFNEQFF
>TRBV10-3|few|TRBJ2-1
CAIREAREGQFF
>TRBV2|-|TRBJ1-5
CASSEASQGNQPQHF
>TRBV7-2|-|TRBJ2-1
CASSGRVSGEQFF
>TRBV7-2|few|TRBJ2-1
CASSRRTRRTYNEQFF
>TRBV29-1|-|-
CSVERDRDGETQYF
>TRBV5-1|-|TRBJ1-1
CASSLSQGNHEAFF
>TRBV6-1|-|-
CASSGLDDEQYF
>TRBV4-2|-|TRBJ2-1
CASSQFGLTGSYNEQFF
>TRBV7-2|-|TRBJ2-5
CASSRVGAAQETQYF
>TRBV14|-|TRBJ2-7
CASSQIGGEFYEQYF
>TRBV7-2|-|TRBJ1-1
CASSLEAGEAFF
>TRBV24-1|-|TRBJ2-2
CATSLTSGRRNTGELFF
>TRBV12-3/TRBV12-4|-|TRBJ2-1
CASSSAGARSYNEQFF
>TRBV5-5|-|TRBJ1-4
CASSPAGGTGGEKLFF
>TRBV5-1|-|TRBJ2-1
CASRAYGTRPNEQFF
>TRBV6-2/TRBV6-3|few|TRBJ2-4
CASSYSGAGGNIQYF
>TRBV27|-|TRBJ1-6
CASSLDRGNSPLHF
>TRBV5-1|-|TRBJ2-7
CATGQGRGEQYF
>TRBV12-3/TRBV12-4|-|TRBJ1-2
CASSLGQGALGYTF
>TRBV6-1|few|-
CASTNTGLAGVIVGEQYF
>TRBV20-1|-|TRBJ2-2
CSASSGGRGTGELFF
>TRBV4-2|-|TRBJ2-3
CASSQEMGGYAYF
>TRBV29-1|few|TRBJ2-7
CSVRLTSYEQYF
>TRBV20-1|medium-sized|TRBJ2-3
CSAPRGTSGRFPDTQYF
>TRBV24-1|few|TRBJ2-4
CAPRGGAKNIQYF
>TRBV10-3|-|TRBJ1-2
CAISEFREGDGYTF
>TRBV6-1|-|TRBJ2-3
CASSETRTYRYAYF
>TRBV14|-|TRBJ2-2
CASSVAGGGTGELFF
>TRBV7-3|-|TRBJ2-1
CASSLPTLGSPHEQFF
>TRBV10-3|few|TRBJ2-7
CATAWAASSSGSTYEQYF
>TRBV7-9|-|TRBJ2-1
CASSRYVGTPRDNEQFF
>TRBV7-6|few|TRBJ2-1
CASSARQGRGNEQFF
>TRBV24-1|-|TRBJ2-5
CATRFGGQETQYF